This entry lists 25 T cell receptor beta chains sequenced from one sample in a study of T cell responses to AZD1222 COVID-19 vaccine. Produced via immunoSEQ multiplex PCR; TCRdb's table is partial and in-frame only. The data show 100,000 to 120,000 clones, roughly 88% seen once. The starting material was peripheral blood, obtained 28 days after the second AZD1222 dose. The source of these receptors is an adult who received the AZD1222 COVID-19 vaccine.

This clone was observed a few times. The chain combines TRBV5-5 with TRBJ1-2, with D hard to call. V lost 4 bases and J 4 bases, leaving 17 bases between the germline ends. This CDR3 region has 15 residues. Germline V gene sequence: CDR1 SGHKS, CDR2 YYEKEE (reference sequence). The CDR3 protein is CASSTAPPPVYGYTF. The CDR3 coding sequence is TGTGCCAGCAGCACCGCCCCCCCTCCCGTCTATGGCTACACCTTC.

The chain employs TRBV7-2 and TRBJ1-1, with D possibly TRBD1 on 6 matching bases. In germline, CDR1 is SGHTA, CDR2 FQGNSA. V lost 0 bases to trimming and J lost 5 bases, with 16 bases between them. CDR3 length equals 16 residues. The CDR3 region is CASSLAGGLGGTEAFF. For the CDR3, the DNA is TGTGCCAGCAGCTTAGCAGGGGGACTGGGCGGGACTGAAGCTTTCTTT.

The chain links TRBV5-1 to TRBJ2-1; D is unresolved. The V gene's germline CDR1 is SGHRS and CDR2 YFSETQ. The CDR3 length is 15 residues. V was clipped by 1 base and J by 8 bases, with 16 bases between them. The CDR3 DNA reads TGCGCCAGCAGCTTGTGGGGTTCCGACGCCGATGAGCAGTTCTTC. Protein product: CASSLWGSDADEQFF.

J is TRBJ1-4 and V is TRBV6-5, with TRBD1 as a possible D gene (5 bases). This CDR3 is built from 15 residues. The V gene's germline CDR1 is MNHEY and CDR2 SVGAGI. Trimming stripped 2 bases from V and 3 bases from J, with 10 bases between. CDR3 residues: CASSYRRGANEKLFF. As DNA, the CDR3 is TGTGCCAGCAGTTACAGACGGGGGGCTAATGAAAAACTGTTTTTT.

The chain recombines TRBV6-5 with TRBJ1-5, with a weak D call TRBD1 (5 bases). This CDR3 comprises 15 residues. The germline V gene encodes CDR1 MNHEY and CDR2 SVGAGI. Trimming left V 0 bases short and J 2 bases short, with 8 bases between. The CDR3 DNA is TGTGCCAGCAGTTACTCGCGGGGGGGCAATCAGCCCCAGCATTTT. Residues: CASSYSRGGNQPQHF.

V usage is TRBV5-1 and J usage is TRBJ2-2, with D possibly being TRBD2 (6 bases). Germline V gives CDR1 SGHRS, CDR2 YFSETQ. The V and J ends lost 0 bases and 0 bases respectively, with 6 bases between them. The CDR3 has 15 amino acids. This chain's CDR3 is CASSLGEANTGELFF. The CDR3 coding sequence is TGCGCCAGCAGCTTGGGGGAGGCGAACACCGGGGAGCTGTTTTTT.

This rearrangement joins TRBV4-3 to TRBJ2-2, with D possibly called TRBD1 or TRBD2 (5 bases each). Trimming took off 8 bases at V and 4 bases at J, with 14 bases between the two ends. Germline CDR1 is LGHNA and CDR2 is YSLEER. The CDR3 is 14 amino acids. The CDR3 reads CASQRDVGTGELFF. For the CDR3, the DNA is TGCGCCAGCCAACGGGACGTGGGCACCGGGGAGCTGTTTTTT.

The chain is built from TRBV19 and TRBJ1-1; TRBD1 agrees at 10 bases. Germline V CDR1 and CDR2: LNHDA, SQIVND (reference sequence). The junction had 5 bases not matched to a gene; V was cut back by 6 bases and J by 4 bases. This CDR3 spans 14 amino acids. Here the CDR3 reads CASSRDRGSTEAFF. The CDR3 coding sequence is TGTGCCAGTAGCCGGGACAGGGGAAGCACTGAAGCTTTCTTT.

CDR3 DNA sequence: TGTGCCAGCAGCTTAACCCCGGACAGTTTAGAGACCCAGTACTTC. Translating it yields CASSLTPDSLETQYF. The gene calls are TRBV7-3 and TRBJ2-5; possibly TRBD1 for D (6 bases). Looked up from germline, CDR1 is SGHTA and CDR2 is FQGTGA. This CDR3 is built from 15 residues. Between the trimmed V and J ends, which lost 0 bases and 4 bases, there was a span of 12 bases. The full variable domain, completed using reference TRBV7-3 and TRBJ2-5, is GAGVSQTPSNKVTEKGKYVELRCDPISGHTALYWYRQSLGQGPEFLIYFQGTGAADDSGLPNDRFFAVRPEGSVSTLKIQRTERGDSAVYLCASSLTPDSLETQYFGPGTRLLVL.

The chain employs TRBV5-1 and TRBJ2-5; D is possibly TRBD2 (5 bases). With 2 bases removed from V and 0 bases from J, the gap between germline ends came to 11 bases. Germline values: CDR1 SGHRS, CDR2 YFSETQ. The CDR3 has 15 residues. CDR3 amino acids: CASSFRGADQETQYF. The CDR3 DNA follows: TGCGCCAGCAGCTTCCGGGGAGCCGACCAAGAGACCCAGTACTTC. Full variable domain (outside the CDR3, taken from reference TRBV5-1 and TRBJ2-5): KAGVTQTPRYLIKTRGQQVTLSCSPISGHRSVSWYQQTPGQGLQFLFEYFSETQRNKGNFPGRFSGRQFSNSRSEMNVSTLELGDSALYLCASSFRGADQETQYFGPGTRLLVL.

This chain joins TRBV11-2 and TRBJ1-4; D may be TRBD1 (5 bases). The CDR3 runs to 15 residues. V lost 0 bases to trimming and J lost 2 bases, with 7 bases between them. Germline V gene sequence: CDR1 SGHAT, CDR2 FQNNGV. CDR3 DNA sequence: TGTGCCAGCAGCTTAGAGGGACTGACTAATGAAAAACTGTTTTTT. It specifies CASSLEGLTNEKLFF.

CDR3 protein: CASSPPNLITGTGNTIYF. CDR3 sequence (DNA): TGTGCCAGCTCACCACCTAACTTAATAACAGGGACTGGAAACACCATATATTTT. The chain recombines TRBV18 with TRBJ1-3, with D tentatively TRBD1 (6 bases). Per germline, CDR1 KGHSH and CDR2 LQKENI. The CDR3 extends over 18 amino acids. Trimming shortened V by 0 bases and J by 2 bases, and 17 bases separated the two germline ends.

The chain is built from TRBV5-1 and TRBJ1-5, with 9 bases that match TRBD1. V lost 4 bases and J lost 6; bases outside the gene matches: 8. The CDR3 totals 15 residues. Germline V gives CDR1 SGHRS, CDR2 YFSETQ. As DNA, the CDR3 is TGCGCCAGCAGCCCCGGGGGACAGGGAGGTCAGCCCCAGCATTTT. Its protein is CASSPGGQGGQPQHF.

The CDR3 sequence: CSVEFSGDNEKLFF. The CDR3 bases are TGCAGCGTTGAGTTTAGCGGGGATAATGAAAAACTGTTTTTT. This chain joins TRBV29-1 and TRBJ1-4; D not resolved. The CDR3 runs to 14 residues. V lost 3 bases and J 4 bases, leaving 12 bases between the germline ends. Per the germline V gene, CDR1 is SQVTM and CDR2 is ANQGSEA. The whole variable domain, filled in from reference TRBV29-1 and TRBJ1-4, reads SAVISQKPSRDICQRGTSLTIQCQVDSQVTMMFWYRQQPGQSLTLIATANQGSEATYESGFVIDKFPISRPNLTFSTLTVSNMSPEDSSIYLCSVEFSGDNEKLFFGSGTQLSVL.

This chain joins TRBV2 and TRBJ1-2; the match to TRBD1 covers 7 bases. Germline V gene lookup returns CDR1 SNHLY and CDR2 FYNNEI. This CDR3 is built from 12 residues. V was clipped by 4 bases and J by 5 bases; unmatched bases: 1. The CDR3 DNA is TGTGCCAGCAGTGTACAGGGGTATGGCTACACCTTC. This encodes CASSVQGYGYTF.

The chain carries TRBV7-2 and TRBJ2-2; D gene ambiguous. Germline CDR1 reads SGHTA; CDR2 reads FQGNSA. The CDR3 sequence is 16 residues long. V was cut by 1 base and J by 4 bases, with 13 bases left in between. The CDR3 sequence is CASSLVLVPLTGELFF. The CDR3 DNA reads as TGTGCCAGCAGCTTAGTTTTGGTTCCCCTCACCGGGGAGCTGTTTTTT.

The rearrangement uses TRBV6-5 and TRBJ2-7; tentatively, D is TRBD2 (5 bases). CDR1 is MNHEY and CDR2 is SVGAGI in the germline V gene. CDR3 length equals 11 residues. Trimming shortened V by 6 bases and J by 3 bases, and 6 bases separated the two germline ends. CDR3 sequence: CASRSGYEQYF. Written as DNA, the CDR3 is TGTGCCAGCAGAAGCGGCTACGAGCAGTACTTC.

The V and J genes are TRBV6-5 and TRBJ2-2; TRBD1 matches at 7 bases. The CDR3 length is 14 residues. With 7 bases clipped from V and 0 bases from J, the junction kept 2 bases outside the gene matches. CDR1 and CDR2 from the germline V gene are MNHEY and SVGAGI. CDR3 nucleotides: TGTGCCAGCACTGGGACAGCGAACACCGGGGAGCTGTTTTTT. As protein: CASTGTANTGELFF.

CDR3 bases: TGTGCCAGCAGCCAAGGTGCAGGCGGCTACACCTTC. Translated, it gives CASSQGAGGYTF. This sequence joins TRBV3-1 (or the pseudogene TRBV3-2) and TRBJ1-2; no definite D call. With 1 base removed from V and 8 bases from J, the gap between germline ends came to 8 bases. Germline CDR1 and CDR2: LGHDT and YNNKEL (reference sequence). CDR3 length: 12 amino acids.

The CDR3 region is CASSPPSYNQPQHF. The CDR3 region has the DNA TGTGCCAGCAGCCCCCCGAGTTACAATCAGCCCCAGCATTTT. The gene calls are TRBV7-2 and TRBJ1-5; D uncertain. With 5 bases removed from V and 3 bases from J, the gap between germline ends came to 11 bases. This CDR3 contains 14 residues. CDR1 SGHTA and CDR2 FQGNSA come from the germline V gene.

This rearrangement joins TRBV4-1 to TRBJ2-2; TRBD1 matches 7 bases. Trimming took 4 bases from V and 4 from J; bases not matched to a gene: 9. CDR1 is MGHRA and CDR2 is YSYEKL in the germline V gene. The CDR3 totals 16 residues. The CDR3 DNA is TGCGCCAGCAGCCGAACCGACAGGGCGGGCACCGGGGAGCTGTTTTTT. This sequence encodes CASSRTDRAGTGELFF.

The V and J genes are TRBV11-2 and TRBJ2-1, with D possibly being TRBD2 (7 bases). The V and J ends lost 5 bases and 5 bases respectively, with 19 bases between them. This CDR3 region has 16 residues. Germline CDR1 and CDR2: SGHAT and FQNNGV. The chain's CDR3 is CASSPRGGGGNNEQFF. CDR3 nucleotides: TGTGCCAGCAGCCCCCGCGGGGGCGGGGGTAACAATGAGCAGTTCTTC.

CDR3: CASSPGRNQPQHF. In DNA, the CDR3 is TGTGCCAGCAGTCCCGGGCGGAATCAGCCCCAGCATTTT. The chain is built from TRBV13 and TRBJ1-5; D is uncertain. From germline, CDR1 is PRHDT and CDR2 FYEKMQ (reference sequence). The CDR3 contains 13 residues. The V end lost 6 bases, the J end lost 4 bases, and 10 bases lay between the germline ends.

This rearrangement joins TRBV6-2 or TRBV6-3 to TRBJ1-5; unclear D gene. CDR1 is MNHEY, CDR2 SVGEGT, per germline. This CDR3 region has 13 residues. The germline V and J ends were trimmed by 4 bases and 2 bases, with 6 bases remaining between them. In DNA, the CDR3 is TGTGCCAGCAGTTCATGGGGCAATCAGCCCCAGCATTTT. Translating gives CASSSWGNQPQHF.

V gene TRBV11-1 combines with J gene TRBJ2-1; D might be TRBD2 (5 bases). The V gene's germline CDR1 is SGHAT and CDR2 FQDESV (reference sequence). V lost 3 bases, J lost 8 bases, and 17 bases lay in between. This CDR3 has 15 amino acids. The CDR3 here is CASSFSGKSSDEQFF. DNA for the CDR3: TGTGCCAGCAGCTTCTCGGGAAAATCATCGGATGAGCAGTTCTTC. Full variable domain (rest looked up from reference TRBV11-1 and TRBJ2-1): EAEVAQSPRYKITEKSQAVAFWCDPISGHATLYWYRQILGQGPELLVQFQDESVVDDSQLPKDRFSAERLKGVDSTLKIQPAELGDSAMYLCASSFSGKSSDEQFFGPGTRLTVL.